The 16 T cell receptor beta chains listed next were all sequenced from one sample in a study of OX40 agonist ivuxolimab in advanced cancers. This table comes from immunoSEQ multiplex PCR, and its TCRdb copy is limited to in-frame clones, with some not included. The sample shows about 68,000 clones, about 89% of them seen only once. The sample consisted of CD4+ or CD8+ T cells sorted from blood, taken in a trial of the OX40 agonist ivuxolimab. The receptors here all came from an adult with an advanced solid tumor such as melanoma, head and neck, liver or kidney cancer.

This rearrangement joins TRBV21-1 to TRBJ1-1; TRBD1 is taken as the D call from the table, unchecked against the DNA. TRBV21-1 is a recognized pseudogene. This CDR3 is 24 amino acids long. The CDR3 loop is CASITPPGQGIGVNTGSEGSEAFF. The CDR3 region has the DNA TGTGCCAGCATCACTCCTCCGGGACAGGGAATCGGGGTGAATACGGGAAGCGAAGGCTCTGAAGCTTTCTTT.

This clone was seen a handful of times. V is TRBV18 and J is TRBJ2-7, with D perhaps assigned TRBD1 or TRBD2 (5 bases each). CDR1 is KGHSH and CDR2 is LQKENI in the germline V gene. V lost 0 bases, J lost 4 bases, and 13 bases lay in between. The CDR3 is 15 amino acids. The DNA of the CDR3 is TGTGCCAGCTCACCACCGCAACAGAGGGGTTACGAGCAGTACTTC. This gives the protein CASSPPQQRGYEQYF.

The chain recombines TRBV6-4 with TRBJ1-2; no definite D call. The CDR3 covers 14 residues. Trimming removed 2 bases at V and 7 bases at J, with 14 bases between. Germline CDR1 reads MRHNA; CDR2 reads SNTAGT. CDR3: CASSDGWASGGYTF. CDR3 bases: TGTGCCAGCAGTGACGGATGGGCTTCGGGTGGCTACACCTTC.

The chain joins TRBV6-6 to TRBJ2-2; D gene unclear. The CDR3 is made up of 13 amino acids. The germline CDR1 and CDR2 sequences are MNHNY and SVGAGI (reference sequence). V gave up 6 bases and J gave up 5 bases, with 10 bases separating them. CDR3 coding DNA: TGTGCCAGCAGGAACCGGACGACCGGGGAGCTGTTTTTT. This sequence encodes CASRNRTTGELFF.

This chain links TRBV4-2 with TRBJ2-2, with 8 bases matching TRBD2. Germline assignment: CDR1 LGHNA and CDR2 YNFKEQ. This CDR3 is 17 amino acids long. V lost 1 base, J lost 1 base, and 5 bases stayed unmatched. The CDR3 loop is CASSQGGSGVNTGELFF. The DNA for the CDR3 is TGTGCCAGCAGCCAAGGGGGTAGCGGGGTGAACACCGGGGAGCTGTTTTTT.

This rearrangement joins TRBV7-2 to TRBJ2-2; the match to TRBD2 covers 7 bases. Germline trimming cut 2 bases from V and 7 bases from J; bases unmatched to any gene: 13. The CDR3 covers 17 residues. The germline CDR1 and CDR2 sequences are SGHTA and FQGNSA. In DNA form, the CDR3 reads TGTGCCAGCAGCTTAAGTGCGGGAGCACGAAGTGGCGGGGAGCTGTTTTTT. Amino acid sequence: CASSLSAGARSGGELFF.

This chain connects TRBV7-2 to TRBJ2-5, with D tentatively TRBD1 or TRBD2 (5 bases each). The CDR3 covers 12 residues. Trimming stripped 3 bases from V and 5 bases from J, with 7 bases between. Germline CDR1 reads SGHTA; CDR2 reads FQGNSA. The CDR3 is CASSFRGETQYF. CDR3 nucleotides: TGTGCCAGCAGCTTTCGGGGCGAGACCCAGTACTTC.

The rearrangement uses TRBV7-2 and TRBJ2-7; 7 nucleotides match TRBD2. This CDR3 contains 14 residues. The trim removed 5 bases at V and 5 bases at J, leaving 9 bases unmatched. Germline V gene data show CDR1 as SGHTA and CDR2 as FQGNSA. The CDR3 nucleotides are TGTGCCAGCAGCGGAGGACTAGTAGTGCACGAGCAGTACTTC. Protein: CASSGGLVVHEQYF.

The chain recombines TRBV23-1 with TRBJ1-6; the D gene is possibly TRBD1 (6 bases). TRBV23-1 carries the ORF label, with uncertain function. Trimming left V 2 bases short and J 2 bases short, with 16 bases between. The CDR3 has 18 residues. CDR3 sequence reads: CASSQRGHSEAYNSPLHF. The CDR3 bases are TGCGCCAGCAGTCAAAGGGGACACTCTGAGGCCTATAATTCACCCCTCCACTTT.

The rearrangement joins TRBV6-4 to TRBJ2-7; a possible D gene is TRBD2 (5 bases). Trimming stripped 6 bases from V and 2 bases from J, with 20 bases between. This CDR3 has 16 amino acids. The germline V gene has CDR1 MRHNA and CDR2 SNTAGT. CDR3 amino acids: CASRLGLNENTYEQYF. Written as DNA, the CDR3 is TGTGCCAGCAGACTAGGACTGAATGAGAATACCTACGAGCAGTACTTC.

The chain uses TRBV5-1 and TRBJ1-1; D is ambiguous. The germline CDR1 and CDR2 sequences are SGHRS and YFSETQ. Trimming shortened V by 4 bases and J by 0 bases, and 7 bases separated the two germline ends. This CDR3 has 13 residues. CDR3 nucleotides: TGCGCCAGCAGCCGGCAGATGAACACTGAAGCTTTCTTT. Translation: CASSRQMNTEAFF.

V is TRBV7-2 and J is TRBJ1-4; 7 bases match TRBD1. The CDR3 covers 15 residues. Germline V gives CDR1 SGHTA, CDR2 FQGNSA. J was trimmed by 4 bases and V by 3 bases; bases with no gene match: 5. CDR3 in amino acids: CASSLQGGGNEKLFF. The CDR3 coding sequence is TGTGCCAGCAGCTTGCAGGGGGGTGGTAATGAAAAACTGTTTTTT.

The chain has TRBV18 and TRBJ2-2, with D possibly matching TRBD2 (6 bases). CDR3 size: 15 residues. V was clipped by 2 bases and J by 7 bases, with 14 bases between them. Germline V CDR1 and CDR2: KGHSH, LQKENI. The CDR3 sequence is CASSPNYGGIGELFF. The CDR3 nucleotides are TGTGCCAGCTCACCAAACTACGGGGGAATCGGGGAGCTGTTTTTT.

V gene TRBV28 combines with J gene TRBJ1-6; 10 nucleotides align to TRBD1. The germline gives CDR1 MDHEN, CDR2 SYDVKM. V was pared by 6 bases and J by 5 bases, with 7 bases of the junction left unmatched. This CDR3 contains 16 residues. In nucleotides, the CDR3 is TGTGCCAGCAGCTGGACCGGACAGGGGGATAATTCACCCCTCCACTTT. Translating gives CASSWTGQGDNSPLHF.

V and J are TRBV18 and TRBJ1-3; D uncertain. Germline V CDR1 and CDR2: KGHSH, LQKENI. V was cut by 0 bases and J by 2 bases, with 17 bases left in between. The CDR3 loop spans 18 amino acids. CDR3 protein: CASSPPGMAEKAGNTIYF. CDR3 in DNA: TGTGCCAGCTCACCACCGGGGATGGCAGAAAAAGCTGGAAACACCATATATTTT.

This chain joins TRBV5-1 and TRBJ2-7, with D possibly matching TRBD2 (6 bases). Trimming pared 7 bases from V and 2 bases from J, leaving 16 bases between. The V gene's germline CDR1 is SGHRS and CDR2 YFSETQ. This CDR3 contains 14 residues. CDR3 residues: CASPAPPGAYEQYF. The DNA for the CDR3 is TGCGCCAGCCCCGCCCCACCGGGGGCCTACGAGCAGTACTTC.